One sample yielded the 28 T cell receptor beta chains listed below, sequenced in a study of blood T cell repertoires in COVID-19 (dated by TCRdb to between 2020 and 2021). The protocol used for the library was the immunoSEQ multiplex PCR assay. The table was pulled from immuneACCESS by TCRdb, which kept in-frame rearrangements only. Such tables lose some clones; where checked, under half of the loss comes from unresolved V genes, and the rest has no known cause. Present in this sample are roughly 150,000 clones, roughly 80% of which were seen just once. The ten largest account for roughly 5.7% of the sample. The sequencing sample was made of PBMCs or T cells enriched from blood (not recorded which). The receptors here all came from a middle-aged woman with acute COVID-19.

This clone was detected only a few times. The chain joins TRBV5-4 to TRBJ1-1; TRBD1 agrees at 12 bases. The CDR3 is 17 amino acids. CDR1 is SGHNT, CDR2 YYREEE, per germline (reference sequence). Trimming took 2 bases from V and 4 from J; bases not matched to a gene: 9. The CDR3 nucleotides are TGTGCCAGCAGCTTCCGGGACAGGGGGCGTTTGGCCACTGAAGCTTTCTTT. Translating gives CASSFRDRGRLATEAFF.

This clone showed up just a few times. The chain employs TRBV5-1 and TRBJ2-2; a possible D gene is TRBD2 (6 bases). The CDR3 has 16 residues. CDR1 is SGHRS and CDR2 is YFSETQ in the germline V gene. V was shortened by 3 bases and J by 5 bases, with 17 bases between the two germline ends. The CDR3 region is CASSSRGNRGTGELFF. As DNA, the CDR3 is TGCGCCAGCAGCTCCCGGGGGAACCGAGGGACCGGGGAGCTGTTTTTT.

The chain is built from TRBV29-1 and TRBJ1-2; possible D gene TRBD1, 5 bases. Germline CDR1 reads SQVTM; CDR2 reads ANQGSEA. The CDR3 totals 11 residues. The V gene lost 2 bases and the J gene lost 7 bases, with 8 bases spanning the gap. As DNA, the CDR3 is TGCAGCGTTGAAAACCAGGGTGGCTACACCTTC. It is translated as CSVENQGGYTF.

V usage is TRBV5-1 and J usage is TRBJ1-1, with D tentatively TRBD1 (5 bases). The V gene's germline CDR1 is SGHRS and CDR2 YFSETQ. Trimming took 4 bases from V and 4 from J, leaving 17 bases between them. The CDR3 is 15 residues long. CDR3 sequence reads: CASSELGGAGTEAFF. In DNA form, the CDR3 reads TGCGCCAGCAGCGAACTCGGAGGGGCAGGCACTGAAGCTTTCTTT.

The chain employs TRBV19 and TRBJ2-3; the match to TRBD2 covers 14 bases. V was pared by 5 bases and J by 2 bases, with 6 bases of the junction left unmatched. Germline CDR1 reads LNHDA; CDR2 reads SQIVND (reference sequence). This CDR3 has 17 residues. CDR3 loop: CASSFGLAGGPTDTQYF. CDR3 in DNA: TGTGCCAGTAGTTTCGGACTAGCGGGAGGACCCACAGATACGCAGTATTTT.

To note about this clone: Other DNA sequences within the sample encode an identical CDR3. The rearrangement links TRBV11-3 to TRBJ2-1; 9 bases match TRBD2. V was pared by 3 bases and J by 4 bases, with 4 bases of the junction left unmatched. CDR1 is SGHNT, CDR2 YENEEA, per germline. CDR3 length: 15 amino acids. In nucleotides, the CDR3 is TGTGCCAGCAGCTTTAGCGGGAGCTCTTACAATGAGCAGTTCTTC. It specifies CASSFSGSSYNEQFF.

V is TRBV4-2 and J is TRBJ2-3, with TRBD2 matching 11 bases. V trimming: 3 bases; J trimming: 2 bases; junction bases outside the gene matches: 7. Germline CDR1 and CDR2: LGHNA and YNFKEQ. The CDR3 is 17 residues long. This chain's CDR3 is CASSQYSGRANTDTQYF. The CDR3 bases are TGTGCCAGCAGCCAGTATAGCGGGAGGGCCAACACAGATACGCAGTATTTT.

Here the CDR3 reads CASRTTGDYGYTF. The CDR3 DNA reads TGTGCCAGCAGAACGACAGGGGACTATGGCTACACCTTC. The chain has TRBV6-5 and TRBJ1-2; TRBD1 agrees at 8 bases. Germline loops: CDR1 MNHEY, CDR2 SVGAGI. Germline trimming cut 6 bases from V and 3 bases from J; bases unmatched to any gene: 3. CDR3 length: 13 residues.

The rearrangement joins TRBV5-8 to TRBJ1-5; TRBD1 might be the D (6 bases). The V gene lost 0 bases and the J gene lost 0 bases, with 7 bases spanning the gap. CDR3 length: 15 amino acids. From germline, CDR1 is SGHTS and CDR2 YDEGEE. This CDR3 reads CASSLGTDSNQPQHF. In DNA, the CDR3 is TGTGCCAGCAGCTTGGGGACAGATAGCAATCAGCCCCAGCATTTT. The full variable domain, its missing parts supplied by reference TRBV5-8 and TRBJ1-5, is EAGVTQSPTHLIKTRGQQATLRCSPISGHTSVYWYQQALGLGLQFLLWYDEGEERNRGNFPPRFSGRQFPNYSSELNVNALELEDSALYLCASSLGTDSNQPQHFGDGTRLSIL.

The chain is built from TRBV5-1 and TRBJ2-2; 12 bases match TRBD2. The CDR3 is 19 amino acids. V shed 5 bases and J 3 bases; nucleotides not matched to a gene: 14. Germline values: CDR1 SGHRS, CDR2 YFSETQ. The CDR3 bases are TGCGCCAGCAGTCCCGGGCTAGCGGGAGGGCCAAAGGACACCGGGGAGCTGTTTTTT. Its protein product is CASSPGLAGGPKDTGELFF.

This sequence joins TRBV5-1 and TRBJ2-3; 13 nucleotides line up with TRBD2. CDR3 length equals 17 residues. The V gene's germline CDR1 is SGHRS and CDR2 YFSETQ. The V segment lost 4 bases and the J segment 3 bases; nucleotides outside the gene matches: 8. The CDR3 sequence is CASSARGTSGITDTQYF. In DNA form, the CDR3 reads TGCGCCAGCAGCGCAAGAGGGACTAGCGGGATTACAGATACGCAGTATTTT.

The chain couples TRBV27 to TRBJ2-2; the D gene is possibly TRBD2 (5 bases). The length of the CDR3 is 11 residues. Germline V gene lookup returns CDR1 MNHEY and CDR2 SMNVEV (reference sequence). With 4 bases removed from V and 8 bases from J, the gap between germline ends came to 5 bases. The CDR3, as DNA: TGTGCCAGCAGTTCGGGGGGGGAGCTGTTTTTT. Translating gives CASSSGGELFF.

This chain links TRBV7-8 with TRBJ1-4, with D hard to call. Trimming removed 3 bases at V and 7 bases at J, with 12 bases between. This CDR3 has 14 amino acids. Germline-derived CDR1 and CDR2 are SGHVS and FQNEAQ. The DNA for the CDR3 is TGTGCCAGCAGCTTCAGGTCGGGGAGTGAAAAACTGTTTTTT. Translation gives CASSFRSGSEKLFF.

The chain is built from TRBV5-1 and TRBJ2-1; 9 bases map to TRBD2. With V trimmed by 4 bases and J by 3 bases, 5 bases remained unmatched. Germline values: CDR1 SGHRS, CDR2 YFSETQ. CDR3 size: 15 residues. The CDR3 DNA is TGCGCCAGCAGCGGGTCTAGCGGGATCTACAATGAGCAGTTCTTC. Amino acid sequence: CASSGSSGIYNEQFF.

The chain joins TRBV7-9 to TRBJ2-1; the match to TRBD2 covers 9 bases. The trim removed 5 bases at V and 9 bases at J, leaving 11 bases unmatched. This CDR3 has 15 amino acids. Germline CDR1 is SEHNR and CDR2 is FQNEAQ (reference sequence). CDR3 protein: CASSISLSSGSEQFF. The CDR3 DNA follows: TGTGCCAGCAGCATCTCCCTGAGTAGCGGGAGTGAGCAGTTCTTC.

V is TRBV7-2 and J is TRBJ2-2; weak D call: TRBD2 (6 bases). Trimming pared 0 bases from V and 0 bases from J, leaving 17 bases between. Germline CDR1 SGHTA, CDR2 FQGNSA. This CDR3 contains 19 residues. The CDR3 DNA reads TGTGCCAGCAGCTTAGCGAGCGCTCTACAGCGGGCGAACACCGGGGAGCTGTTTTTT. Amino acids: CASSLASALQRANTGELFF.

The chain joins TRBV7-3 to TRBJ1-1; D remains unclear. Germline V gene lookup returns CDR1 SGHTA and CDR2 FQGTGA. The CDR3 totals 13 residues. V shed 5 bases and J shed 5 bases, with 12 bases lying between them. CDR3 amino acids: CASSPYRGTEAFF. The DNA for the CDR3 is TGTGCCAGCAGCCCGTATCGGGGAACTGAAGCTTTCTTT. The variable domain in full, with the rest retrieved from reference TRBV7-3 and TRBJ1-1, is GAGVSQTPSNKVTEKGKYVELRCDPISGHTALYWYRQSLGQGPEFLIYFQGTGAADDSGLPNDRFFAVRPEGSVSTLKIQRTERGDSAVYLCASSPYRGTEAFFGQGTRLTVV.

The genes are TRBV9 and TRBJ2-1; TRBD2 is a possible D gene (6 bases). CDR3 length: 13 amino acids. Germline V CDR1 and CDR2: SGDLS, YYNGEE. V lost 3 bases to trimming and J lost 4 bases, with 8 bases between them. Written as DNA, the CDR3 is TGTGCCAGCAGCGAGCGGGTGTACAATGAGCAGTTCTTC. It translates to CASSERVYNEQFF.

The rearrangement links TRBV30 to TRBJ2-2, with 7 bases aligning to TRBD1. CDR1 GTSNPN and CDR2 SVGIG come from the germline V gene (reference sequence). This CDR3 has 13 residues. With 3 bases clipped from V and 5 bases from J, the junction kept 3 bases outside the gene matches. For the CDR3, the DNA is TGTGCCTGGAGGTTACAGGGGACCGGGGAGCTGTTTTTT. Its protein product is CAWRLQGTGELFF.

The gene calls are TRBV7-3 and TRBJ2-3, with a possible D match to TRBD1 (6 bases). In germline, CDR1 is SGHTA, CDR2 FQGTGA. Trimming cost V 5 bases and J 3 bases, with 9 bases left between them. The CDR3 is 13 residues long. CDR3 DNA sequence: TGTGCCAGCAGCATTACAGGGACAGATACGCAGTATTTT. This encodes CASSITGTDTQYF.

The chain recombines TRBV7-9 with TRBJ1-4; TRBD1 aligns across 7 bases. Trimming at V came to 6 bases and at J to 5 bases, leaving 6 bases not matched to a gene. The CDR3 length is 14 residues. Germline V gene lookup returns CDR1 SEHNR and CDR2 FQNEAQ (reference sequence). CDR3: CASSTGTENEKLFF. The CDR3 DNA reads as TGTGCCAGCAGTACCGGGACAGAAAATGAAAAACTGTTTTTT. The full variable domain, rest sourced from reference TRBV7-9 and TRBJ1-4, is DTGVSQNPRHKITKRGQNVTFRCDPISEHNRLYWYRQTLGQGPEFLTYFQNEAQLEKSRLLSDRFSAERPKGSFSTLEIQRTEQGDSAMYLCASSTGTENEKLFFGSGTQLSVL.

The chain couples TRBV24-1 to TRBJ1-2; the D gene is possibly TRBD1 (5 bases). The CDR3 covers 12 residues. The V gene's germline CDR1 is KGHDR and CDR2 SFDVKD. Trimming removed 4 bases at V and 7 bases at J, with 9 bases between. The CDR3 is CATSDRVSGYTF. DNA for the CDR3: TGTGCCACCAGTGACAGGGTCAGTGGCTACACCTTC.

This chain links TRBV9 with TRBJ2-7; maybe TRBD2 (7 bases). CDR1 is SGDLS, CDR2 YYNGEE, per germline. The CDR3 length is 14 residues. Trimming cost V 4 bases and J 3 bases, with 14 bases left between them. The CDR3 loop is CASSPGAGVYEQYF. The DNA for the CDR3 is TGTGCCAGCAGCCCGGGGGCGGGAGTCTACGAGCAGTACTTC.

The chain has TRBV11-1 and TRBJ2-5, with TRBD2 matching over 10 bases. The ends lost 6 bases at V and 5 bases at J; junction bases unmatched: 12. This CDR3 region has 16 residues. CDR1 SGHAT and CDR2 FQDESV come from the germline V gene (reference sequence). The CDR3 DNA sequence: TGTGCCAGCAGTTTAATGGGCACTAGCGGGACGGAGACCCAGTACTTC. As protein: CASSLMGTSGTETQYF.

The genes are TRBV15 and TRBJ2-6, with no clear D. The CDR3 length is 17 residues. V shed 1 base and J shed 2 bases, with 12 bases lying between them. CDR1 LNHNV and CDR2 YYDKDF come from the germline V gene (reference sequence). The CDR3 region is CATSRVGLRAGANVLTF. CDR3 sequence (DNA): TGTGCCACCAGCAGAGTGGGCCTGAGAGCTGGGGCCAACGTCCTGACTTTC. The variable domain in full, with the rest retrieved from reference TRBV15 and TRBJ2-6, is DAMVIQNPRYQVTQFGKPVTLSCSQTLNHNVMYWYQQKSSQAPKLLFHYYDKDFNNEADTPDNFQSRRPNTSFCFLDIRSPGLGDTAMYLCATSRVGLRAGANVLTFGAGSRLTVL.

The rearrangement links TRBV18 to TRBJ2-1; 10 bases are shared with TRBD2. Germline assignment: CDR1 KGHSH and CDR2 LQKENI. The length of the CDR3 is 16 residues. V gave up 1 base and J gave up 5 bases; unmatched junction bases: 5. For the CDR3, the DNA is TGTGCCAGCTCACCACTGGCTAGCGGGAGTCACAATGAGCAGTTCTTC. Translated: CASSPLASGSHNEQFF.

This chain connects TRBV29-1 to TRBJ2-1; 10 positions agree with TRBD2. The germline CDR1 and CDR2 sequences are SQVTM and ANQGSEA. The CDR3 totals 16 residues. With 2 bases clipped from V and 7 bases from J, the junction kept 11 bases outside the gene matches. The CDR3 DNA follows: TGCAGCGTTGAAAGGGGTCGGAGCGGGAGGGCAAATGAGCAGTTCTTC. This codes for CSVERGRSGRANEQFF.

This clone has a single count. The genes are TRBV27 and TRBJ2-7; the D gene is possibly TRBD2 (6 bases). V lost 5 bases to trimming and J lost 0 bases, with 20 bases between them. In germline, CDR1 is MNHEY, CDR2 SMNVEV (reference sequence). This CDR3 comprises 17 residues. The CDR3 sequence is CASSLHPASAFSYEQYF. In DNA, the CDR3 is TGTGCCAGCAGTCTCCACCCGGCTAGCGCTTTCTCCTACGAGCAGTACTTC.